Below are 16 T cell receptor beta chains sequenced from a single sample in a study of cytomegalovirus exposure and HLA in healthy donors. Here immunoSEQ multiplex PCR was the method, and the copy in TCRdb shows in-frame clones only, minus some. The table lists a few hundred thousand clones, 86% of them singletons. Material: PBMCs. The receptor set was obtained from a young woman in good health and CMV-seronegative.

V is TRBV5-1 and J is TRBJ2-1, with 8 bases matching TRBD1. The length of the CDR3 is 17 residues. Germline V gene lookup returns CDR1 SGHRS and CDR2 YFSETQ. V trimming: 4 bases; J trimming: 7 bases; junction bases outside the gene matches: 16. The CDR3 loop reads CASSQPRGQARKNEQFF. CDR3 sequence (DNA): TGCGCCAGCAGCCAGCCTAGGGGACAGGCGAGGAAAAATGAGCAGTTCTTC.

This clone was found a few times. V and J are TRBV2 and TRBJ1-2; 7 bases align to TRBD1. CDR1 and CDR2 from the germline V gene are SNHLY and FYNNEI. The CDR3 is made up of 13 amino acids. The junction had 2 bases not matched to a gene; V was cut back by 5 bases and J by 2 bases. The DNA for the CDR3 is TGTGCCAGCAGTCTACAGGGGAACTATGGCTACACCTTC. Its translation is CASSLQGNYGYTF.

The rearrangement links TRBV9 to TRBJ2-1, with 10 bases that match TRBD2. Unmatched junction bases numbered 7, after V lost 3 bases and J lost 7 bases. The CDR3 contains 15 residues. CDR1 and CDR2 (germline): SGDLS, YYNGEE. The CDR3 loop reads CASSASGSWDNEQFF. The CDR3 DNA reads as TGTGCCAGCAGCGCTAGCGGGAGTTGGGATAATGAGCAGTTCTTC.

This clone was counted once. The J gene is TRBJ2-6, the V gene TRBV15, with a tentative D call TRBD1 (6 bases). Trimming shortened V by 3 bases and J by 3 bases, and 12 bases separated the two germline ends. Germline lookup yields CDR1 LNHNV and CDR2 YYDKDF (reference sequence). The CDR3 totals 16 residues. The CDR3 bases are TGTGCCACCAGCAGGACTAAGGGGGTTGGGGCCAACGTCCTGACTTTC. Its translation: CATSRTKGVGANVLTF.

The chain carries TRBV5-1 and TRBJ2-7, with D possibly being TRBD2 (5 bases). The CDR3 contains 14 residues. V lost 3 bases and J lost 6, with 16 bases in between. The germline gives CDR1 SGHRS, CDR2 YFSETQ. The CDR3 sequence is CASSSGIALSEQYF. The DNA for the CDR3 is TGCGCCAGCAGCTCCGGGATAGCTCTCTCCGAGCAGTACTTC.

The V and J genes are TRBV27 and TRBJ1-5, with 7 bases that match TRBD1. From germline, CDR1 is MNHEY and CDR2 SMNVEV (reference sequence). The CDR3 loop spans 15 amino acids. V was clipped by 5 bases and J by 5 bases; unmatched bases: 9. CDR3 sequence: CASSAHRGRDQPQHF. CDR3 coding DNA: TGTGCCAGCAGTGCCCACAGGGGTCGGGATCAGCCCCAGCATTTT.

CDR3 residues: CASSEGGGAYNEQFF. The CDR3 DNA is TGTGCCAGCAGTGAAGGGGGGGGCGCCTACAATGAGCAGTTCTTC. The chain is built from TRBV2 and TRBJ2-1, with D tentatively TRBD2 (7 bases). This CDR3 region has 15 residues. CDR1 SNHLY and CDR2 FYNNEI come from the germline V gene. V was trimmed by 1 base and J by 2 bases, leaving 9 bases between them.

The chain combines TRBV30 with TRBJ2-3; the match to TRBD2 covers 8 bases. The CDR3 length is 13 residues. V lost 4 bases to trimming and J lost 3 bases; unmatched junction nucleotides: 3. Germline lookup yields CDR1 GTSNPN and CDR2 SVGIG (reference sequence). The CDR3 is CAWNSGTTDTQYF. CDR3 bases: TGTGCCTGGAATAGCGGGACGACAGATACGCAGTATTTT. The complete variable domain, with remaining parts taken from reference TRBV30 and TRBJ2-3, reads SQTIHQWPATLVQPVGSPLSLECTVEGTSNPNLYWYRQAAGRGLQLLFYSVGIGQISSEVPQNLSASRPQDRQFILSSKKLLLSDSGFYLCAWNSGTTDTQYFGPGTRLTVL.

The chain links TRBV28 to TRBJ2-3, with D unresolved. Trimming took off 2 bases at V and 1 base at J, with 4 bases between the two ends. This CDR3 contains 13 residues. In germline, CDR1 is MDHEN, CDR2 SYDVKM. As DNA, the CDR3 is TGTGCCAGCAGTTTAGGAGGCACAGATACGCAGTATTTT. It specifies CASSLGGTDTQYF.

The CDR3: CASSPLDSAAYEQYF. The CDR3 nucleotides are TGTGCCAGCTCACCGTTGGACAGTGCCGCCTACGAGCAGTACTTC. The chain links TRBV18 to TRBJ2-7, with a possible D match to TRBD1 (6 bases). Germline-derived CDR1 and CDR2 are KGHSH and LQKENI. V shed 3 bases and J shed 2 bases, with 14 bases lying between them. This CDR3 spans 15 amino acids.

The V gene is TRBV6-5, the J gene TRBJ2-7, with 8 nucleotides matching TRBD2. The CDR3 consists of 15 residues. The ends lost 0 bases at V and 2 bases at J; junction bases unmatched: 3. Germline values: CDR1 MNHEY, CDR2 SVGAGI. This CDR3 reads CASSYSELAAYEQYF. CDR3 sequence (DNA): TGTGCCAGCAGTTACTCGGAACTAGCGGCCTACGAGCAGTACTTC.

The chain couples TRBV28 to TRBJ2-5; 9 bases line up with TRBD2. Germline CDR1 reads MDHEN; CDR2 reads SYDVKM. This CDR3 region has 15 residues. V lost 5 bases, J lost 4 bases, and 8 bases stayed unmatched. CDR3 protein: CASSQGGGAGETQYF. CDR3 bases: TGTGCCAGCAGTCAAGGCGGGGGGGCGGGAGAGACCCAGTACTTC.

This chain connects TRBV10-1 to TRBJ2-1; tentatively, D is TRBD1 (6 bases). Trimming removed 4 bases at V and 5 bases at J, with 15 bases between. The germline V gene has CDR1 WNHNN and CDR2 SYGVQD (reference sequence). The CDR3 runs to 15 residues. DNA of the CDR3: TGCGCCAGCAGTGCCTTTGGGGACACCAACAATGAGCAGTTCTTC. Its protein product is CASSAFGDTNNEQFF.

Written as DNA, the CDR3 is TGCGCCAGCAGCCCAGGACAGACTATCTACGAGCAGTACTTC. It yields the protein CASSPGQTIYEQYF. The V and J genes are TRBV5-1 and TRBJ2-7; TRBD1 is a possible D gene (6 bases). Germline V gene data show CDR1 as SGHRS and CDR2 as YFSETQ. The V and J ends lost 4 bases and 3 bases respectively, with 14 bases between them. This CDR3 contains 14 residues.

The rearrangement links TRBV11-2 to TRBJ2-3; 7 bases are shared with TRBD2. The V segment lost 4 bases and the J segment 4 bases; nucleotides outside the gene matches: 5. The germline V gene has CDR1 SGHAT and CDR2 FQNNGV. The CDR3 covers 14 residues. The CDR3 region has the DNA TGTGCCAGCAGCTCCGGACTAGGCGCAGATACGCAGTATTTT. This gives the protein CASSSGLGADTQYF.

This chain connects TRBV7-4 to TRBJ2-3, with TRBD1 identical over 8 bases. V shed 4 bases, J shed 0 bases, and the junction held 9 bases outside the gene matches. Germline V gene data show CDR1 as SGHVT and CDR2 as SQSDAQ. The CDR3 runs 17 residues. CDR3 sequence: CASSSRDRTTSTDTQYF. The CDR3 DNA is TGTGCCAGCAGCTCCCGGGACAGGACAACTAGCACAGATACGCAGTATTTT. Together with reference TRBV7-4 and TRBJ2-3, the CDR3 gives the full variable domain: GAGVSQSPRYKVAKRGRDVALRCDSISGHVTLYWYRQTLGQGSEVLTYSQSDAQRDKSGRPSGRFSAERPERSVSTLKIQRTEQGDSAVYLCASSSRDRTTSTDTQYFGPGTRLTVL.